The subject of this entry is one T cell receptor beta chain. Its antigen is unknown. V shed 6 bases and J 3 bases; nucleotides not matched to a gene: 8. This CDR3 region has 14 residues. Looked up from germline, CDR1 is ENHRY and CDR2 is SYGVKD. The data were obtained in a study of cytomegalovirus exposure and HLA in healthy donors. General study results and limits: Despite most TCR sequences being rare, some public TCRs occurred in many donors.

PCR was performed using 60 Vbeta and 13 Jbeta primers. Generated by immunoSEQ multiplex PCR, the TCRdb table keeps only in-frame clones and is missing some. The sample has some 160,000 clones; around three quarters are singletons. Sequenced material: PBMCs. V is TRBV10-3 and J is TRBJ2-7, with 7 bases lining up with TRBD1. The TCR was taken from a middle-aged woman in good health and CMV-seronegative. The CDR3 region has the DNA TGTGCCATCAGCACCGGACAGGCGAACTACGAGCAGTACTTC. Translating it yields CAISTGQANYEQYF.